The 3 T cell receptor beta chains below come from one sample, sequenced in a study of CD8 T cells in Susac syndrome. With random hexamers, reverse transcription was performed on about 0.5 to 1 ug of RNA. TCRdb re-derived calls from the immunoSEQ multiplex PCR reads in MiXCR, one entry per CDR3 protein. Of some 300,000 distinct CDR3 sequences listed, about 85% are singletons. The sequencing input was CD8+ T cells from PBMCs. All receptors derive from a human donor with multiple sclerosis.

The chain recombines TRBV3-1 with TRBJ2-3; no firm D call. V was shortened by 2 bases and J by 6 bases, with 6 bases between the two germline ends. The CDR3 loop spans 12 amino acids. Looked up from germline, CDR1 is LGHDT and CDR2 is YNNKEL (reference sequence). CDR3 nucleotides: TGTGCCAGCAGCCAATTTCAGGATACGCAGTATTTT. Translation gives CASSQFQDTQYF.

The rearrangement uses TRBV28 and TRBJ2-1; tentatively, D is TRBD2 (6 bases). CDR3 length: 14 residues. V was shortened by 7 bases and J by 6 bases, with 16 bases between the two germline ends. Germline loops: CDR1 MDHEN, CDR2 SYDVKM. The CDR3 protein is CASKAGGLFNEQFF. DNA of the CDR3: TGTGCCAGCAAGGCCGGAGGGCTCTTCAATGAGCAGTTCTTC.

V usage is TRBV7-2 and J usage is TRBJ2-7, with D possibly being TRBD2 (6 bases). The germline V gene has CDR1 SGHTA and CDR2 FQGNSA. CDR3 size: 13 residues. The V end lost 1 base, the J end lost 6 bases, and 10 bases lay between the germline ends. CDR3 amino acids: CASSLVLASEQYF. Here the CDR3 DNA reads TGTGCCAGCAGCTTAGTACTAGCAAGCGAGCAGTACTTC.